Below, 6 T cell receptor beta chains from the same sample are listed, as sequenced in a study of PD-1 blockade in classical Hodgkin lymphoma. Time point specified: newly diagnosed, previously untreated cHL patient sample. Negative selection with magnetic separation was used to purify CD4+ T cells from thawed PBMCs. Measured with immunoSEQ multiplex PCR; TCRdb has only the in-frame clones, and not every one. The table records about 30,000 clones, 88% of them present only once. Sequenced sample: CD4+ T cells from blood. Receptors originate from a human donor with classical Hodgkin lymphoma.

This chain joins TRBV6-5 and TRBJ1-1; tentatively, D is TRBD1 (6 bases). The ends were cut back, 8 bases at V and 9 bases at J, with 16 bases in the middle. The length of the CDR3 is 12 residues. From germline, CDR1 is MNHEY and CDR2 SVGAGI. The CDR3 coding sequence is TGTGCCAGCTCCCGCCCAGGGGCGAAAGCTTTCTTT. Amino acids: CASSRPGAKAFF.

The chain is built from TRBV5-4 and TRBJ2-1, with 10 bases matching TRBD2. CDR1 is SGHNT and CDR2 is YYREEE in the germline V gene (reference sequence). This CDR3 comprises 15 residues. J was trimmed by 4 bases and V by 4 bases; bases with no gene match: 5. For the CDR3, the DNA is TGTGCCAGCAGCCGAGCGGGAGGGATTTACAATGAGCAGTTCTTC. Translation gives CASSRAGGIYNEQFF.

The chain carries TRBV7-7 and TRBJ2-3, with a weak D call TRBD2 (6 bases). Germline V CDR1 and CDR2: SSHAT, FNYEAQ (reference sequence). V lost 5 bases and J 1 base, leaving 13 bases between the germline ends. The CDR3 is made up of 15 amino acids. The CDR3 reads CASSPSGGGTDTQYF. DNA of the CDR3: TGTGCCAGCAGCCCCTCCGGGGGAGGCACAGATACGCAGTATTTT.

The chain combines TRBV7-2 with TRBJ2-5, with 7 nucleotides matching TRBD2. The V and J ends lost 3 bases and 4 bases, in that order; junction bases with no gene match: 2. The CDR3 runs 13 residues. CDR1 is SGHTA and CDR2 is FQGNSA in the germline V gene. The CDR3 region has the DNA TGTGCCAGCAGCTTGGGGGGGAGAGAGACCCAGTACTTC. This gives the protein CASSLGGRETQYF.

This chain uses TRBV11-3 with TRBJ2-6, with D hard to call. The CDR3 is made up of 20 amino acids. Trimming removed 0 bases from V and 0 bases from J, with 18 bases in between. Per the germline V gene, CDR1 is SGHNT and CDR2 is YENEEA. The CDR3 is CASSLEDRVRFHSGANVLTF. Here the CDR3 DNA reads TGTGCCAGCAGCTTAGAAGATCGGGTTCGGTTCCACTCTGGGGCCAACGTCCTGACTTTC.

The chain uses TRBV5-1 and TRBJ1-2; D is perhaps TRBD1 (6 bases). Germline V gives CDR1 SGHRS, CDR2 YFSETQ. Trimming pared 0 bases from V and 7 bases from J, leaving 10 bases between. This CDR3 has 13 residues. For the CDR3, the DNA is TGCGCCAGCAGCTTGGGCCAGGGGACTGGCTACACCTTC. Amino acids: CASSLGQGTGYTF. Variable domain in full (rest from reference TRBV5-1 and TRBJ1-2): KAGVTQTPRYLIKTRGQQVTLSCSPISGHRSVSWYQQTPGQGLQFLFEYFSETQRNKGNFPGRFSGRQFSNSRSEMNVSTLELGDSALYLCASSLGQGTGYTFGSGTRLTVV.